Listed below are T cell receptor beta chains from one sample, sequenced in a study of blood T cell repertoires in COVID-19. Only in-frame clones appear in the TCRdb table, and some are missing; sequencing was by immunoSEQ multiplex PCR. The sample holds tens of thousands of clones, around 86% seen once. Sequencing used peripheral blood. These receptors were obtained from a woman aged 55-70 years with acute or convalescent COVID-19. Both conserved end residues are part of each CDR3.

cdr3_aa: CATSRDSPGQGRTGELFF
v_call: TRBV15
cdr3_length: 18
j_call: TRBJ2-2

cdr3_aa: CASRGTTGYQPQHF
v_call: TRBV2
cdr3_length: 14
j_call: TRBJ1-5

cdr3_aa: CASSSTIYGYTF
v_call: TRBV5-6
cdr3_length: 12
j_call: TRBJ1-2

cdr3_aa: CASSLGPGGTSNYGYTF
v_call: TRBV7-2
cdr3_length: 17
j_call: TRBJ1-2

cdr3_aa: CASSMGTATNEKLFF
v_call: TRBV7-8
cdr3_length: 15
j_call: TRBJ1-4

cdr3_aa: CASSLEGGANSPLHF
v_call: TRBV7-3
cdr3_length: 15
j_call: TRBJ1-6

cdr3_aa: CASSQGLAGGLNTGELFF
v_call: TRBV4-2
cdr3_length: 18
j_call: TRBJ2-2

cdr3_aa: CASKDSSNSPLHF
v_call: TRBV6-5
cdr3_length: 13
j_call: TRBJ1-6

cdr3_aa: CASSFRRDRGFDQPQHF
v_call: TRBV19
cdr3_length: 17
j_call: TRBJ1-5

cdr3_aa: CASSSRQGLGETQYF
v_call: TRBV11-2
cdr3_length: 15
j_call: TRBJ2-5

cdr3_aa: CAWSVGVRYEQYF
v_call: TRBV30
cdr3_length: 13
j_call: TRBJ2-7

cdr3_aa: CASRTGVNTEAFF
v_call: TRBV6-5
cdr3_length: 13
j_call: TRBJ1-1

cdr3_aa: CASSSQGGGNYGYTF
v_call: TRBV7-3
cdr3_length: 15
j_call: TRBJ1-2

cdr3_aa: CASRPTGFSSPLHF
v_call: TRBV7-2
cdr3_length: 14
j_call: TRBJ1-6

cdr3_aa: CASSSLAFTSGRDTQYF
v_call: TRBV7-9
cdr3_length: 17
j_call: TRBJ2-3

cdr3_aa: CASSVRSSYNEQFF
v_call: TRBV7-9
cdr3_length: 14
j_call: TRBJ2-1

cdr3_aa: CASSLTRGGMVAQYF
v_call: TRBV28
cdr3_length: 15
j_call: TRBJ2-3

cdr3_aa: CASRVGQGYGYTF
v_call: TRBV2
cdr3_length: 13
j_call: TRBJ1-2

cdr3_aa: CATYDAALEQYF
v_call: TRBV10-3
cdr3_length: 12
j_call: TRBJ2-7

cdr3_aa: CASSPEGQGIGGYTF
v_call: TRBV11-2
cdr3_length: 15
j_call: TRBJ1-2

cdr3_aa: CSVTSWAEQFF
v_call: TRBV29-1
cdr3_length: 11
j_call: TRBJ2-1

cdr3_aa: CASSKNTGELFF
v_call: TRBV2
cdr3_length: 12
j_call: TRBJ2-2

cdr3_aa: CASSFDASTALDYGYTF
v_call: TRBV5-1
cdr3_length: 17
j_call: TRBJ1-2

cdr3_aa: CASSEAPGDNYGYTF
v_call: TRBV6-1
cdr3_length: 15
j_call: TRBJ1-2

cdr3_aa: CASSEAGRRETQYF
v_call: TRBV18
cdr3_length: 14
j_call: TRBJ2-5

cdr3_aa: CASSLMTSGYTDTQYF
v_call: TRBV5-1
cdr3_length: 16
j_call: TRBJ2-3

cdr3_aa: CASSFLTGKARSRGEQYF
v_call: TRBV28
cdr3_length: 18
j_call: TRBJ2-7

cdr3_aa: CASSYQRGEKETQYF
v_call: TRBV6-5
cdr3_length: 15
j_call: TRBJ2-5

cdr3_aa: CASSLGAGLTNEQFF
v_call: TRBV5-4
cdr3_length: 15
j_call: TRBJ2-1

cdr3_aa: CASSAVGVRGQPQHF
v_call: TRBV9
cdr3_length: 15
j_call: TRBJ1-5

cdr3_aa: CASRNGLLSNSGANVLTF
v_call: TRBV28
cdr3_length: 18
j_call: TRBJ2-6

cdr3_aa: CASRPGLGNEQFF
v_call: TRBV9
cdr3_length: 13
j_call: TRBJ2-1

cdr3_aa: CATRSRGGLDNQPQHF
v_call: TRBV24-1
cdr3_length: 16
j_call: TRBJ1-5

cdr3_aa: CASSPGKLYGYTF
v_call: TRBV6-6
cdr3_length: 13
j_call: TRBJ1-2

cdr3_aa: CASSLLRQPQHF
v_call: TRBV19
cdr3_length: 12
j_call: TRBJ1-5

cdr3_aa: CASSIDPRVSNQPQHF
v_call: TRBV19
cdr3_length: 16
j_call: TRBJ1-5

cdr3_aa: CASSLVLAGAYEQYF
v_call: TRBV5-1
cdr3_length: 15
j_call: TRBJ2-7

cdr3_aa: CASSPPGRSNEKLFF
v_call: TRBV18
cdr3_length: 15
j_call: TRBJ1-4

cdr3_aa: CARTGGTVTDTQYF
v_call: TRBV2
cdr3_length: 14
j_call: TRBJ2-3

cdr3_aa: CASSQTSIGTGKETQYF
v_call: TRBV4-1
cdr3_length: 17
j_call: TRBJ2-5

cdr3_aa: CASRRYQGAGNTEAFF
v_call: TRBV11-2
cdr3_length: 16
j_call: TRBJ1-1

cdr3_aa: CASSYGSLAGGRETQYF
v_call: TRBV5-1
cdr3_length: 17
j_call: TRBJ2-5

cdr3_aa: CASSSATGGVYNQPQHF
v_call: TRBV6-2/TRBV6-3
cdr3_length: 17
j_call: TRBJ1-5

cdr3_aa: CASSPGQGVVEQFF
v_call: TRBV6-6
cdr3_length: 14
j_call: TRBJ2-1

cdr3_aa: CASSLTPQGAYNEQFF
v_call: TRBV7-3
cdr3_length: 16
j_call: TRBJ2-1

cdr3_aa: CAWSETGLGTDTQYF
v_call: TRBV30
cdr3_length: 15
j_call: TRBJ2-3

cdr3_aa: CASSAQGAGYNEQFF
v_call: TRBV9
cdr3_length: 15
j_call: TRBJ2-1

cdr3_aa: CASTEKPGQGSHEQFF
v_call: TRBV6-6
cdr3_length: 16
j_call: TRBJ2-1

cdr3_aa: CASSRETSADTQYF
v_call: TRBV3-1/TRBV3-2
cdr3_length: 14
j_call: TRBJ2-3